This T cell receptor (beta chain) is from a study of blood T cell repertoires in COVID-19. There are 16 residues in the CDR3. Unmatched junction bases numbered 16, after V lost 6 bases and J lost 7 bases. Germline CDR1 is MDHEN and CDR2 is SYDVKM. Method: immunoSEQ multiplex PCR; TCRdb's copy keeps in-frame clones and lacks some. In the table there are around 95,000 clones, roughly 79% of which are singletons. Sequenced sample: peripheral blood. This TCR was recovered from a man between 70 and 80 years old with active or convalescent COVID-19. This chain uses TRBV28 with TRBJ2-7, with 9 nucleotides matching TRBD1. The CDR3 loop reads CASSQPTGQGPREQYF. CDR3 DNA: TGTGCCAGCAGCCAACCAACGGGACAGGGCCCTAGGGAGCAGTACTTC.